The TCR beta chain under discussion was sequenced for a study of blood T cell repertoires in COVID-19. Germline loops: CDR1 MDHEN, CDR2 SYDVKM. The CDR3 is made up of 15 amino acids. V dropped 7 bases and J dropped 0 bases, with 12 bases sitting between them. Assay: immunoSEQ multiplex PCR; the TCRdb copy retains only in-frame clones and omits some. The sample holds over 250,000 clones, roughly 87% seen once. This chain uses TRBV28 with TRBJ2-2, with D maybe TRBD1 (6 bases). The sample comprised PBMCs or T cells enriched from blood (not recorded which). The receptor was isolated from a woman under 30 who had recovered from COVID-19. In DNA, the CDR3 is TGTGCCAGCATCAGGGCAGGGGCGAACACCGGGGAGCTGTTTTTT. Amino acids: CASIRAGANTGELFF.